The clone carrying this T cell receptor beta chain was detected a few times. What it binds is unknown. A universal primer site was added by template switching, and unique molecular identifiers were carried by the cDNA. MiXCR, applied by TCRdb to the 5' RACE reads, yields one record per CDR3 protein. The table lists 280,000 or so distinct CDR3 sequences, under 9.5% of them singletons. This record belongs to a study of identical twins. General study findings and limits: Cord blood's abundant beta clonotypes had fewer insertions, unlike memory repertoires. Among beta out-of-frame sequences, excess sharing between twins appeared weaker.

There are 12 residues in the CDR3. V lost 3 bases and J lost 8, with 9 bases in between. Germline values: CDR1 SGHKS, CDR2 YYEKEE (reference sequence). These same data were also listed under a study on yellow fever vaccine responses in identical twins.

The receptor's source is a woman between 18 and 29 years old in good health. Sequencing was performed on memory (CD45RO+) T cells sorted from blood. This chain links TRBV5-5 with TRBJ2-1; no clear D gene. The DNA for the CDR3 is TGTGCCAGCAGCTCCTATCTGGATGAGCAGTTCTTC. The encoded protein is CASSSYLDEQFF.